A selection of T cell receptor beta chains follows, all from one sample in a study of blood T cell repertoires in COVID-19. Sequencing used immunoSEQ multiplex PCR; TCRdb keeps in-frame clones, though not all of them. Of just over 650,000 clones in the sample, over 80% are singletons; the top ten hold under 0.3%. Sequenced: peripheral blood. These receptors were obtained from a woman aged 18-29 years with acute or convalescent COVID-19. The CDR3 runs from the conserved cysteine through the conserved F or W. Fields, in order: V gene, D gene, J gene, clone size, CDR3 protein, CDR3 DNA. The D gene is left open where the match is weak. Clone size is stated in some rows and not others, as once, few, many or a class when expanded.

v_call: TRBV7-2
d_call: TRBD1
j_call: TRBJ1-2
clone_size: NA
cdr3_aa: CASSLNDRVSGGYTF
cdr3_nt: TGTGCCAGCAGCTTAAACGACAGGGTATCAGGGGGCTACACCTTC

v_call: TRBV4-1
d_call: TRBD2
j_call: TRBJ2-2
clone_size: NA
cdr3_aa: CASSPGLAGGLNTGELFF
cdr3_nt: TGCGCCAGCAGCCCCGGACTAGCGGGGGGCTTAAACACCGGGGAGCTGTTTTTT

v_call: TRBV9
d_call: NA
j_call: TRBJ1-2
clone_size: NA
cdr3_aa: CASSAKTGWGIYGYTF
cdr3_nt: TGTGCCAGCAGCGCAAAGACAGGATGGGGTATATATGGCTACACCTTC

v_call: TRBV7-9
d_call: NA
j_call: TRBJ1-1
clone_size: once
cdr3_aa: CASSQGGTEAFF
cdr3_nt: TGTGCCAGCAGCCAAGGGGGTACTGAAGCTTTCTTT

v_call: TRBV5-4
d_call: TRBD1
j_call: TRBJ1-5
clone_size: NA
cdr3_aa: CASSSGGAGNQPQHF
cdr3_nt: TGTGCCAGCAGCTCAGGGGGCGCGGGCAATCAGCCCCAGCATTTT

v_call: TRBV29-1
d_call: NA
j_call: TRBJ2-7
clone_size: NA
cdr3_aa: CSVSPGLGSTSNAYEQYF
cdr3_nt: TGCAGCGTTTCCCCGGGGTTGGGCTCAACCAGTAACGCCTACGAGCAGTACTTC

v_call: TRBV5-1
d_call: NA
j_call: TRBJ1-1
clone_size: NA
cdr3_aa: CASSLDMLITEAFF
cdr3_nt: TGCGCCAGCAGCTTGGATATGTTAATCACTGAAGCTTTCTTT

v_call: TRBV4-1
d_call: TRBD1
j_call: TRBJ1-6
clone_size: NA
cdr3_aa: CASSQEGTGGSPLHF
cdr3_nt: TGCGCCAGCAGCCAAGAGGGGACAGGGGGCTCACCCCTCCACTTT

v_call: TRBV27
d_call: TRBD1
j_call: TRBJ2-4
clone_size: NA
cdr3_aa: CASSLMGQKNIQYF
cdr3_nt: TGTGCCAGCAGTCTGATGGGACAGAAAAACATTCAGTACTTC

v_call: TRBV20-1
d_call: TRBD2
j_call: TRBJ2-2
clone_size: once
cdr3_aa: CSASPRLAVGELFF
cdr3_nt: TGCAGTGCTAGTCCCCGACTAGCCGTGGGGGAGCTGTTTTTT

v_call: TRBV14
d_call: TRBD1
j_call: TRBJ1-2
clone_size: NA
cdr3_aa: CASSDINRGTAANYGYTF
cdr3_nt: TGTGCCAGCAGCGATATCAATAGAGGGACAGCAGCTAACTATGGCTACACCTTC

v_call: TRBV5-4
d_call: TRBD1
j_call: TRBJ2-3
clone_size: NA
cdr3_aa: CASSPQGDRGRDTQYF
cdr3_nt: TGTGCCAGCAGCCCGCAAGGAGACAGGGGGCGAGATACGCAGTATTTT

v_call: TRBV6-2/TRBV6-3
d_call: NA
j_call: TRBJ2-7
clone_size: NA
cdr3_aa: CASSRTGPSSYEQYF
cdr3_nt: TGTGCCAGCAGTAGAACAGGGCCGAGCTCCTACGAGCAGTACTTC

v_call: TRBV13
d_call: TRBD2
j_call: TRBJ2-7
clone_size: NA
cdr3_aa: CASSPSGSGGAGYEQYF
cdr3_nt: TGTGCCAGCAGCCCTTCGGGGAGCGGGGGGGCCGGCTACGAGCAGTACTTC

v_call: TRBV25-1
d_call: NA
j_call: TRBJ1-2
clone_size: once
cdr3_aa: CASSESSGKGYTF
cdr3_nt: TGTGCCAGCAGTGAAAGTTCCGGGAAGGGCTACACCTTC

v_call: TRBV5-1
d_call: TRBD1
j_call: TRBJ2-3
clone_size: NA
cdr3_aa: CASSPTEGQGIMTQYF
cdr3_nt: TGCGCCAGCAGCCCCACTGAGGGACAGGGGATTATGACGCAGTATTTT

v_call: TRBV2
d_call: NA
j_call: TRBJ1-4
clone_size: once
cdr3_aa: CASSDGTISEKLFF
cdr3_nt: TGTGCCAGCAGTGACGGGACAATCAGTGAAAAACTGTTTTTT

v_call: TRBV21-1
d_call: NA
j_call: TRBJ2-1
clone_size: NA
cdr3_aa: CASSDGNEQFF
cdr3_nt: TGTGCCAGCAGCGACGGGAATGAGCAGTTCTTC

v_call: TRBV9
d_call: NA
j_call: TRBJ2-2
clone_size: NA
cdr3_aa: CASSVDPVGATGELFF
cdr3_nt: TGTGCCAGCAGCGTAGACCCGGTGGGGGCCACCGGGGAGCTGTTTTTT

v_call: TRBV24-1
d_call: NA
j_call: TRBJ2-2
clone_size: NA
cdr3_aa: CATSADFNTGELFF
cdr3_nt: TGTGCCACCAGTGCAGATTTTAACACCGGGGAGCTGTTTTTT

v_call: TRBV19
d_call: NA
j_call: TRBJ2-7
clone_size: once
cdr3_aa: CASSILVNGYEQYF
cdr3_nt: TGTGCCAGTAGTATTTTGGTAAACGGCTACGAGCAGTACTTC

v_call: TRBV5-1
d_call: NA
j_call: TRBJ1-1
clone_size: NA
cdr3_aa: CASSEGHLNTEAFF
cdr3_nt: TGCGCCAGCAGCGAAGGACACCTGAACACTGAAGCTTTCTTT

v_call: TRBV20-1
d_call: NA
j_call: TRBJ1-2
clone_size: NA
cdr3_aa: CSASDRNYGYTF
cdr3_nt: TGCAGTGCTAGTGACAGGAACTATGGCTACACCTTC

v_call: TRBV10-3
d_call: NA
j_call: TRBJ1-4
clone_size: NA
cdr3_aa: CAISDGEGEKLFF
cdr3_nt: TGTGCCATCAGTGATGGGGAGGGTGAAAAACTGTTTTTT

v_call: TRBV7-3
d_call: TRBD2
j_call: TRBJ2-7
clone_size: NA
cdr3_aa: CASSLRGGPYEQYF
cdr3_nt: TGTGCCAGCAGCTTACGGGGGGGACCCTACGAGCAGTACTTC

v_call: TRBV25-1
d_call: TRBD1
j_call: TRBJ2-3
clone_size: NA
cdr3_aa: CASSAHKGQGTDTQYF
cdr3_nt: TGTGCCAGCAGTGCCCATAAGGGACAGGGGACAGATACGCAGTATTTT

v_call: TRBV6-6
d_call: TRBD1
j_call: TRBJ1-2
clone_size: NA
cdr3_aa: CASLSGTGYGYTF
cdr3_nt: TGTGCCAGCCTCTCCGGGACAGGGTATGGCTACACCTTC

v_call: TRBV24-1
d_call: TRBD1
j_call: TRBJ2-5
clone_size: NA
cdr3_aa: CATSDRLQGAVETQYF
cdr3_nt: TGTGCCACCAGTGATCGTCTTCAGGGGGCTGTTGAGACCCAGTACTTC

v_call: TRBV5-1
d_call: NA
j_call: TRBJ1-1
clone_size: NA
cdr3_aa: CASSFILNTEAFF
cdr3_nt: TGCGCCAGCAGCTTTATCTTGAACACTGAAGCTTTCTTT

v_call: TRBV2
d_call: TRBD2
j_call: TRBJ2-7
clone_size: NA
cdr3_aa: CASSYSSWREEDEQYF
cdr3_nt: TGTGCCAGCAGTTACTCATCGTGGCGGGAGGAGGACGAGCAGTACTTC

v_call: TRBV28
d_call: NA
j_call: TRBJ1-3
clone_size: NA
cdr3_aa: CASSSPGIYYGNTIYF
cdr3_nt: TGTGCCAGCAGTTCCCCAGGGATTTACTATGGAAACACCATATATTTT

v_call: TRBV4-1
d_call: TRBD1
j_call: TRBJ2-7
clone_size: NA
cdr3_aa: CASSHTGGPLYEQYF
cdr3_nt: TGCGCCAGCAGCCATACAGGGGGCCCACTCTACGAGCAGTACTTC

v_call: TRBV6-5
d_call: TRBD1
j_call: TRBJ2-1
clone_size: NA
cdr3_aa: CASRGRTGGSEQFF
cdr3_nt: TGTGCCAGCAGAGGCCGGACAGGGGGTAGTGAGCAGTTCTTC

v_call: TRBV15
d_call: TRBD1
j_call: TRBJ2-7
clone_size: NA
cdr3_aa: CATSTRDSSYEQYF
cdr3_nt: TGTGCCACCAGCACCCGGGACAGCTCCTACGAGCAGTACTTC

v_call: TRBV28
d_call: NA
j_call: TRBJ1-1
clone_size: NA
cdr3_aa: CASRSGNTEAFF
cdr3_nt: TGTGCCAGCCGAAGCGGGAACACTGAAGCTTTCTTT

v_call: TRBV27
d_call: TRBD1
j_call: TRBJ2-1
clone_size: once
cdr3_aa: CASRYGTGGVYEQFF
cdr3_nt: TGTGCCAGCAGGTACGGGACAGGGGGTGTCTATGAGCAGTTCTTC

v_call: TRBV5-1
d_call: TRBD1
j_call: TRBJ1-1
clone_size: NA
cdr3_aa: CASSLTGEGFPAFF
cdr3_nt: TGCGCCAGCAGCCTGACAGGGGAGGGTTTCCCAGCTTTCTTT

v_call: TRBV21-1
d_call: NA
j_call: TRBJ1-6
clone_size: NA
cdr3_aa: CASSKVAGLRSSPLHF
cdr3_nt: TGTGCCAGCAGCAAAGTTGCAGGCTTACGTTCTTCACCCCTCCACTTT

v_call: TRBV5-6
d_call: NA
j_call: TRBJ1-5
clone_size: NA
cdr3_aa: CASSLGSVNQPQHF
cdr3_nt: TGTGCCAGCAGCTTGGGTTCAGTCAATCAGCCCCAGCATTTT

v_call: TRBV28
d_call: NA
j_call: TRBJ2-1
clone_size: NA
cdr3_aa: CASSHGKGFYEQFF
cdr3_nt: TGTGCCAGCAGTCATGGGAAGGGGTTTTATGAGCAGTTCTTC

v_call: TRBV4-2
d_call: TRBD2
j_call: TRBJ2-1
clone_size: NA
cdr3_aa: CASSQASGGEPYNEQFF
cdr3_nt: TGTGCCAGCAGCCAAGCTAGCGGGGGGGAGCCCTACAATGAGCAGTTCTTC

v_call: TRBV27
d_call: NA
j_call: TRBJ2-2
clone_size: NA
cdr3_aa: CASSLARVSGGELFF
cdr3_nt: TGTGCCAGCAGTTTAGCCAGGGTTAGTGGCGGGGAGCTGTTTTTT

v_call: TRBV6-2/TRBV6-3
d_call: NA
j_call: TRBJ1-2
clone_size: NA
cdr3_aa: CASSFDSLTPWDTTSYGYTF
cdr3_nt: TGTGCCAGCAGTTTTGACTCCCTGACCCCCTGGGACACCACCTCCTATGGCTACACCTTC

v_call: TRBV18
d_call: NA
j_call: TRBJ1-1
clone_size: NA
cdr3_aa: CASSPAVALNTEAFF
cdr3_nt: TGTGCCAGCTCACCGGCCGTGGCCTTGAACACTGAAGCTTTCTTT

v_call: TRBV10-3
d_call: NA
j_call: TRBJ2-1
clone_size: NA
cdr3_aa: CAISDRDEQFF
cdr3_nt: TGTGCCATCAGTGACAGGGATGAGCAGTTCTTC